This TCR beta chain was recovered during a study of naive and memory T cell subsets. Cells stained for CD3, CD4, CD8, CD45RA, CD27 and viability were sorted into four CD45RA/CD27 subsets. This clonotype has only a few counts. Trimming at V came to 2 bases and at J to 3 bases, leaving 4 bases not matched to a gene. The length of the CDR3 is 14 residues. Per the germline V gene, CDR1 is MNHEY and CDR2 is SVGEGT. The beta constant-region primer was an equimolar mix of two oligonucleotides covering TRBC1 and TRBC2. Nested alpha and beta constant-region primers with the SP2 primer drove four PCR rounds on ligated cDNA. In TCRdb, the UMI-ligation and nested PCR reads were re-called with MiXCR into one record per CDR3 protein. The data show 85,000 or so distinct CDR3 sequences, around 9% seen once.

The sequenced sample was naive CD8+ T cells from blood. This rearrangement joins TRBV6-2 or TRBV6-3 to TRBJ2-7; the match to TRBD2 covers 7 bases. This receptor was identified in a human donor in good health. The CDR3 loop is CASSYVGTNYEQYF. CDR3 nucleotides: TGTGCCAGCAGTTACGTCGGGACTAACTACGAGCAGTACTTC.